Listed below are T cell receptor beta chains from one sample, sequenced in a study of T cells after yellow fever vaccination. TCRdb used MiXCR to reprocess the 5' RACE reads, holding one entry per CDR3 protein. The data hold 300,000 to 350,000 distinct CDR3 sequences, with roughly 4.3% observed a single time. The sequenced sample was PBMCs, obtained 15 days after the yellow fever booster vaccination. All receptors derive from a man younger than 30 who received the YFV17D yellow fever vaccine. The CDR3 runs from the conserved cysteine through the conserved F or W. Each record gives: V gene, J gene, D gene, clone size, CDR3 protein, CDR3 DNA. A D gene is named only where the DNA matches it firmly. Rows may omit the clone size; those that give it use once, few, many or a size class.

TRBV12-3/TRBV12-4	TRBJ1-1	NA	many	CASSPQSLNTEAFF	TGTGCCAGCAGCCCCCAGTCTTTGAACACTGAAGCTTTCTTT
TRBV18	TRBJ1-1	NA	many	CASSNSRTVNTEAFF	TGTGCCAGCTCAAACTCCCGGACGGTGAACACTGAAGCTTTCTTT
TRBV3-1	TRBJ1-1	TRBD1	NA	CASSQRGQGEAFF	TGTGCCAGCAGCCAGAGGGGACAGGGTGAAGCTTTCTTT
TRBV11-2	TRBJ2-3	NA	NA	CASSLLTADTQYF	TGTGCCAGCAGCTTACTGACAGCCGATACGCAGTATTTT
TRBV12-3/TRBV12-4	TRBJ2-3	NA	NA	CATERGEASTDTQYF	TGTGCCACTGAGAGGGGAGAGGCTAGCACAGATACGCAGTATTTT
TRBV11-2	TRBJ2-6	NA	many	CASSRNRAGANVLTF	TGTGCCAGCAGCCGGAACAGGGCTGGGGCCAACGTCCTGACTTTC
TRBV7-2	TRBJ2-3	TRBD2	many	CASSPRTSNTDTQYF	TGTGCCAGCAGCCCCCGGACTAGCAACACAGATACGCAGTATTTT
TRBV5-1	TRBJ2-1	TRBD1	many	CASSLGTALGGGQGYNEQFF	TGCGCCAGCAGCTTAGGGACCGCCCTTGGGGGAGGACAGGGGTACAATGAGCAGTTCTTC
TRBV4-2	TRBJ2-7	TRBD1	many	CASSQVSGQGGTYEQYF	TGTGCCAGCAGCCAAGTGTCGGGACAGGGAGGAACCTACGAGCAGTACTTC
TRBV20-1	TRBJ2-5	TRBD1	many	CSAIRDRGRETQYF	TGCAGTGCTATCCGGGACAGGGGGAGAGAGACCCAGTACTTC
TRBV9	TRBJ2-7	NA	many	CASSVGTPTSSYEQYF	TGTGCCAGCAGCGTAGGGACCCCAACGAGCTCCTACGAGCAGTACTTC
TRBV20-1	TRBJ1-4	NA	many	CSAIRTANEKLFF	TGCAGTGCTATCAGGACAGCTAATGAAAAACTGTTTTTT
TRBV5-5	TRBJ1-5	NA	NA	CASSLGPPRVDNQPQHF	TGTGCCAGCAGCTTGGGCCCTCCGCGGGTGGACAATCAGCCCCAGCATTTT
TRBV4-2	TRBJ2-4	NA	many	CASSQGPGDKNIQYF	TGTGCCAGCAGCCAAGGCCCGGGAGACAAAAACATTCAGTACTTC
TRBV18	TRBJ2-1	NA	few	CASSLDPTNEQFF	TGTGCCAGCTCTCTAGACCCCACCAATGAGCAGTTCTTC
TRBV10-3	TRBJ2-5	TRBD1	NA	CATRGQGETQYF	TGTGCCACCAGGGGGCAGGGAGAGACCCAGTACTTC
TRBV24-1	TRBJ2-6	NA	few	CATAPKTGANVLTF	TGTGCCACCGCCCCAAAAACTGGGGCCAACGTCCTGACTTTC
TRBV7-2	TRBJ1-6	TRBD1	many	CASSNDRGSPLHF	TGTGCCAGCAGCAACGACAGGGGGTCACCCCTCCACTTT
TRBV9	TRBJ2-2	TRBD1	NA	CASSDRGNTGELFF	TGTGCCAGCAGCGACAGGGGAAACACCGGGGAGCTGTTTTTT
TRBV4-2	TRBJ1-1	TRBD1	many	CASSARTGGVEAFF	TGTGCCAGCAGCGCTCGGACAGGGGGGGTTGAAGCTTTCTTT
TRBV20-1	TRBJ2-1	TRBD1	few	CSAGDRGRNEQFF	TGCAGTGCGGGGGACAGGGGAAGGAATGAGCAGTTCTTC
TRBV10-3	TRBJ2-7	TRBD2	many	CAIRDRLAGDTNEQYF	TGTGCCATCAGGGACCGACTAGCGGGGGACACCAACGAGCAGTACTTC
TRBV12-3/TRBV12-4	TRBJ1-2	NA	NA	CASAFGPGESKYGYTF	TGTGCCAGTGCGTTTGGGCCCGGGGAGTCTAAATATGGCTACACCTTC
TRBV9	TRBJ2-2	TRBD2	few	CASSVEAGGRYTGELFF	TGTGCCAGCAGCGTAGAGGCGGGAGGACGCTACACCGGGGAGCTGTTTTTT
TRBV20-1	TRBJ2-1	TRBD2	many	CSAMTSGGYNEQFF	TGCAGTGCTATGACTAGCGGGGGATACAATGAGCAGTTCTTC
TRBV12-3/TRBV12-4	TRBJ2-7	NA	many	CASSFWQGSIYEQYF	TGTGCCAGCAGTTTTTGGCAGGGGAGTATCTACGAGCAGTACTTC
TRBV7-9	TRBJ1-1	NA	NA	CASSPPGSVATEAFF	TGTGCCAGCAGCCCCCCCGGGTCGGTGGCCACTGAAGCTTTCTTT
TRBV14	TRBJ2-5	NA	few	CASSQRSRETQYF	TGTGCCAGCAGCCAAAGATCTAGGGAGACCCAGTACTTC
TRBV12-3/TRBV12-4	TRBJ2-3	NA	few	CASSFPGSAADTQYF	TGTGCCAGCAGTTTTCCGGGTAGTGCGGCAGATACGCAGTATTTT
TRBV12-3/TRBV12-4	TRBJ1-1	NA	many	CASSRIKQGRAEAFF	TGTGCCAGCAGCCGAATAAAGCAGGGGAGGGCTGAAGCTTTCTTT
TRBV28	TRBJ2-4	TRBD2	many	CASTGGREWAKNIQYF	TGTGCCAGCACGGGGGGGAGGGAGTGGGCCAAAAACATTCAGTACTTC
TRBV12-3/TRBV12-4	TRBJ1-2	NA	NA	CASRPGWDYGYTF	TGTGCCAGCAGACCGGGGTGGGACTATGGCTACACCTTC
TRBV20-1	TRBJ2-1	NA	many	CSATRPGDSYNEQFF	TGCAGTGCTACCCGACCCGGGGACTCCTACAATGAGCAGTTCTTC
TRBV9	TRBJ2-7	TRBD1	many	CASSPRGQAELGEQYF	TGTGCCAGCAGCCCTCGAGGACAGGCGGAGCTGGGGGAGCAGTACTTC
TRBV11-2	TRBJ1-3	NA	NA	CASSFYPTPSGNTIYF	TGTGCCAGCAGCTTTTATCCTACTCCCTCTGGAAACACCATATATTTT
TRBV6-2/TRBV6-3	TRBJ2-3	NA	many	CASTPGHTYTDTQYF	TGTGCCAGCACACCGGGACATACATACACAGATACGCAGTATTTT
TRBV11-2	TRBJ1-2	NA	NA	CASRSPGRSYGYTF	TGTGCCAGCAGGTCTCCCGGACGGAGCTATGGCTACACCTTC
TRBV7-2	TRBJ2-1	TRBD1	many	CASSFLGGVGNEQFF	TGTGCCAGCAGCTTCCTAGGGGGCGTGGGCAATGAGCAGTTCTTC
TRBV20-1	TRBJ2-2	NA	many	CSTGTPKNTGELFF	TGCAGTACCGGGACACCCAAAAACACCGGGGAGCTGTTTTTT
TRBV5-5	TRBJ2-1	NA	many	CASSLTSGNEQFF	TGTGCCAGCAGCTTGACGTCAGGCAATGAGCAGTTCTTC
TRBV7-2	TRBJ2-1	NA	many	CASSLGPRGSYNEQFF	TGTGCCAGCAGCTTAGGGCCCCGAGGCTCCTACAATGAGCAGTTCTTC
TRBV20-1	TRBJ2-1	NA	few	CSAPGGSSPNEQFF	TGCAGTGCGCCGGGGGGCAGCTCCCCCAATGAGCAGTTCTTC
TRBV3-1	TRBJ2-3	NA	many	CASSHPTEGDTQYF	TGTGCCAGCAGCCACCCTACGGAGGGAGATACGCAGTATTTT
TRBV7-8	TRBJ2-2	NA	many	CASSLMLGAIGELFF	TGTGCCAGCAGCTTGATGCTGGGGGCCATCGGGGAGCTGTTTTTT
TRBV20-1	TRBJ1-2	NA	many	CSAGPRGIDGYTF	TGCAGTGCTGGACCGAGGGGTATCGATGGCTACACCTTC
TRBV12-3/TRBV12-4	TRBJ2-2	NA	many	CASRGPNRVSGELFF	TGTGCCAGCAGGGGGCCTAACAGAGTATCCGGGGAGCTGTTTTTT
TRBV20-1	TRBJ1-5	NA	few	CSAKGGNQPQHF	TGCAGTGCCAAGGGAGGCAATCAGCCCCAGCATTTT
TRBV6-2/TRBV6-3	TRBJ2-5	NA	NA	CASSLAYLETQYF	TGTGCCAGCAGTTTGGCCTATCTGGAGACCCAGTACTTC
TRBV11-2	TRBJ1-1	NA	many	CASRRVQGPEAFF	TGTGCCAGCAGGAGGGTACAGGGCCCTGAAGCTTTCTTT
TRBV12-3/TRBV12-4	TRBJ1-1	NA	once	CACSLGGSQAFF	TGTGCCTGCAGCCTGGGGGGGAGCCAAGCTTTCTTT
TRBV27	TRBJ2-7	NA	many	CASSFREQYF	TGTGCCAGCAGTTTCCGCGAGCAGTACTTC